Below, one TCR beta chain is given with its context. Its target is unknown. Building of the TCR beta libraries involved iRepertoire HTBI primers and Arm-PCR of CDR3 regions. TCRdb analysed the multiplex PCR reads with MiXCR anew, one entry per CDR3 protein. The profile shows 450,000 to 700,000 distinct CDR3 sequences, roughly 14% of them singletons. The time point was: newly diagnosed GD, antithyroid drugs for less than 3 months. PBMC-extracted RNA yielded the TCR library. CDR1 is DFQATT, CDR2 SNEGSKA, per germline (reference sequence). This CDR3 spans 11 amino acids. Trimming cost V 2 bases and J 8 bases, with 9 bases left between them. This entry comes from a study of regulatory T cells in long-lasting Graves disease. Study-wide results and limits: Favoring TRBV28, TRBJ1-2 and TRBJ2-5 was a feature seen in persistent disease.

These same records also appear under a second study, on T cells in Graves' hyperthyroidism and ophthalmopathy. From that study: Ophthalmopathy was identified by the model a median around 6.9 months ahead of onset.

This receptor was obtained from a man under 40 with Graves disease. The specimen was peripheral blood mononuclear cells (PBMCs), collected at new diagnosis, from a patient treated with antithyroid drugs. The genes are TRBV20-1 and TRBJ1-2; weak D call: TRBD1 (6 bases). The DNA for the CDR3 is TGCAGTGCTAGATCAGGGGAAGGCTACACCTTC. Its protein is CSARSGEGYTF.